This passage covers 9 T cell receptor beta chains from one sample sequenced in a study of OX40 agonist ivuxolimab in advanced cancers. The data were produced by immunoSEQ multiplex PCR, yet TCRdb's version contains in-frame clones alone and is incomplete. This sample has more than 55,000 clones, with roughly nine tenths found just once. Source: CD4+ or CD8+ T cells sorted from blood, taken in a trial of the OX40 agonist ivuxolimab. These TCRs come from an adult with an advanced solid tumor such as melanoma, head and neck, liver or kidney cancer.

This clone appeared a few times. The V gene is TRBV6-5, the J gene TRBJ2-1; 9 bases line up with TRBD2. The CDR3 runs to 15 residues. Germline V gene sequence: CDR1 MNHEY, CDR2 SVGAGI. V was clipped by 6 bases and J by 4 bases; unmatched bases: 7. Written as DNA, the CDR3 is TGTGCCAGCAGCCCCACTAGCGGGCATTACAATGAGCAGTTCTTC. Protein sequence: CASSPTSGHYNEQFF.

In its sample, this clone was seen a few times. The genes are TRBV10-1 and TRBJ1-5, with D unclear. Per the germline V gene, CDR1 is WNHNN and CDR2 is SYGVQD (reference sequence). The CDR3 has 13 residues. The V and J ends lost 6 bases and 4 bases respectively, with 10 bases between them. CDR3 sequence: CASSPYPNQPQHF. The CDR3 DNA sequence: TGCGCCAGCAGCCCGTACCCAAATCAGCCCCAGCATTTT.

The chain has TRBV2 and TRBJ2-3; D possibly uses TRBD1 or TRBD2 (5 bases each). The CDR3 extends over 15 amino acids. CDR1 and CDR2 from the germline V gene are SNHLY and FYNNEI. V was cut by 5 bases and J by 1 base, with 13 bases left in between. The chain's CDR3 is CASSLTGTGTDTQYF. The DNA for the CDR3 is TGTGCCAGCAGTTTAACCGGGACGGGCACAGATACGCAGTATTTT.

The chain joins TRBV4-2 to TRBJ1-3; no clear D gene. This CDR3 is built from 16 residues. V dropped 0 bases and J dropped 1 base, with 10 bases sitting between them. Per the germline V gene, CDR1 is LGHNA and CDR2 is YNFKEQ. Written as DNA, the CDR3 is TGTGCCAGCAGCCAAGATATCCAGGTATCTGGAAACACCATATATTTT. Translating it yields CASSQDIQVSGNTIYF.

Of note for this clone: Its ends do not fully match the called genes, so a read error is possible. The V and J genes are TRBV7-2 and TRBJ1-4; TRBD1 is a possible D gene (5 bases). The CDR3 is 12 residues long. Germline V gene sequence: CDR1 SGHTA, CDR2 FQGNSA. CDR3 in amino acids: CASSLVAGTLIF. The DNA of the CDR3 is TGTGCCAGCAGCTTAGTGGCAGGGACCCTTATCTTT.

The chain has TRBV19 and TRBJ2-3; D may be TRBD2 (6 bases). The germline V gene encodes CDR1 LNHDA and CDR2 SQIVND (reference sequence). Trimming left V 4 bases short and J 5 bases short, with 10 bases between. The CDR3 contains 13 residues. The CDR3 DNA is TGTGCCAGTAGTAGGCAGGAGGGAGATACGCAGTATTTT. Residues: CASSRQEGDTQYF.

The chain is built from TRBV27 and TRBJ1-2, with TRBD1 as a possible D gene (5 bases). This CDR3 spans 16 amino acids. The germline V gene encodes CDR1 MNHEY and CDR2 SMNVEV (reference sequence). The V gene lost 6 bases and the J gene lost 3 bases, with 20 bases spanning the gap. The CDR3: CASRVAGSLIDYGYTF. In DNA, the CDR3 is TGTGCCAGCAGAGTAGCAGGGAGCCTTATAGACTATGGCTACACCTTC.

V gene TRBV2 combines with J gene TRBJ2-7, with D perhaps given as TRBD1 or TRBD2 (5 bases each). Germline values: CDR1 SNHLY, CDR2 FYNNEI. The CDR3 is 14 residues long. The V gene lost 7 bases and the J gene lost 4 bases, with 17 bases spanning the gap. CDR3 sequence (DNA): TGTGCCAGCACTTTACCGGGACGGTTGTACGAGCAGTACTTC. This sequence encodes CASTLPGRLYEQYF.

The genes are TRBV5-1 and TRBJ2-5; 9 bases fit TRBD2. The V gene end was trimmed by 2 bases and the J gene end by 3 bases; junction bases not matched to a gene: 8. CDR1 is SGHRS and CDR2 is YFSETQ in the germline V gene. The CDR3 is 16 amino acids. The CDR3 loop is CASSLPQTSGKETQYF. CDR3 DNA sequence: TGCGCCAGCAGCTTACCCCAGACTAGCGGCAAAGAGACCCAGTACTTC.